The 20 T cell receptor beta chains below all came from one sample that was sequenced in a study of blood T cell repertoires in COVID-19. The data were produced by immunoSEQ multiplex PCR, yet TCRdb's version contains in-frame clones alone and is incomplete. Of 190,000 or so clones in the sample, roughly 82% are singletons; the top ten hold approximately 12%. Sequencing was done on a sample of PBMCs or T cells enriched from blood (not recorded which). Receptor source: a middle-aged man who had recovered from COVID-19.

This clone came up once. V gene TRBV5-1 combines with J gene TRBJ2-5; 11 positions match TRBD1. This CDR3 comprises 18 residues. Germline assignment: CDR1 SGHRS and CDR2 YFSETQ. J lost 4 bases, V lost 2 bases, and 13 bases had no gene match. The CDR3 DNA reads TGCGCCAGCAGCTTCCCGGGACAGGGGGGCGTACGGGGAGAGACCCAGTACTTC. Translated: CASSFPGQGGVRGETQYF.

The chain is built from TRBV7-8 and TRBJ1-5; 7 bases are shared with TRBD1. Germline V gene data show CDR1 as SGHVS and CDR2 as FQNEAQ. The CDR3 contains 15 residues. J lost 5 bases, V lost 3 bases, and 7 bases had no gene match. In DNA form, the CDR3 reads TGTGCCAGCAGCTTGAGTGACAGGGCGGATCAGCCCCAGCATTTT. Amino acids: CASSLSDRADQPQHF.

Here the CDR3 DNA reads TGTGCCAGCAGGTCGAGTCACAGGGGGGGCTACACCTTC. It codes for CASRSSHRGGYTF. This chain joins TRBV6-5 and TRBJ1-2; TRBD1 aligns across 8 bases. V lost 6 bases, J lost 8 bases, and 8 bases stayed unmatched. This CDR3 region has 13 residues. Germline V gene sequence: CDR1 MNHEY, CDR2 SVGAGI.

The chain employs TRBV6-5 and TRBJ2-3; 9 bases align to TRBD2. This CDR3 is 15 amino acids long. CDR1 and CDR2 (germline): MNHEY, SVGAGI. V was pared by 5 bases and J by 2 bases, with 5 bases of the junction left unmatched. The CDR3 DNA sequence: TGTGCCAGCAGTCAGGCTAGCGGGGTCACAGATACGCAGTATTTT. Translating gives CASSQASGVTDTQYF.

J is TRBJ2-1 and V is TRBV9; no clear D. This CDR3 spans 15 amino acids. V gave up 4 bases and J gave up 7 bases, with 18 bases separating them. In germline, CDR1 is SGDLS, CDR2 YYNGEE. CDR3 nucleotide sequence: TGTGCCAGCAGCTCGACTCCTACTCGGTGGAATGAGCAGTTCTTC. This codes for CASSSTPTRWNEQFF.

The chain recombines TRBV27 with TRBJ1-1, with D uncertain. The ends were cut back, 5 bases at V and 1 base at J, with 11 bases in the middle. The germline V gene has CDR1 MNHEY and CDR2 SMNVEV (reference sequence). The length of the CDR3 is 14 residues. The CDR3 DNA sequence: TGTGCCAGCAGTCCCCCCCATAGGAACACTGAAGCTTTCTTT. Translating it yields CASSPPHRNTEAFF.

This clone was detected only a few times. This chain connects TRBV12-3 or TRBV12-4 to TRBJ1-5; D unclear. V dropped 5 bases and J dropped 4 bases, with 9 bases sitting between them. The CDR3 has 13 residues. The CDR3: CASSASANQPQHF. CDR3 coding DNA: TGTGCCAGCAGTGCGAGCGCTAATCAGCCCCAGCATTTT.

The CDR3: CASSRVSGDIQYF. In DNA form, the CDR3 reads TGTGCCAGCAGCCGGGTGTCGGGAGACATTCAGTACTTC. V is TRBV7-2 and J is TRBJ2-4; TRBD2 is a possible D gene (6 bases). The ends were cut back, 5 bases at V and 8 bases at J, with 13 bases in the middle. The CDR3 sequence is 13 residues long. Germline V CDR1 and CDR2: SGHTA, FQGNSA.

The chain uses TRBV7-2 and TRBJ2-3; tentative D call: TRBD2 (5 bases). Trimming cost V 3 bases and J 4 bases, with 14 bases left between them. The CDR3 has 15 amino acids. Germline values: CDR1 SGHTA, CDR2 FQGNSA. The CDR3 spells CASSLVGAVADTQYF. The CDR3 nucleotides are TGTGCCAGCAGCTTGGTGGGAGCGGTGGCAGATACGCAGTATTTT.

The rearrangement uses TRBV5-6 and TRBJ2-7; D is perhaps TRBD1 (6 bases). Per germline, CDR1 SGHDT and CDR2 YYEEEE. Trimming removed 4 bases at V and 2 bases at J, with 10 bases between. The CDR3 totals 13 residues. The CDR3 coding sequence is TGTGCCAGCAGCCTGACAGGCCCCTACGAGCAGTACTTC. It is translated as CASSLTGPYEQYF.

J is TRBJ1-2 and V is TRBV5-1, with D maybe TRBD1 (5 bases). Between the trimmed V and J ends, which lost 1 base and 3 bases, there was a span of 10 bases. The CDR3 sequence is 14 residues long. Looked up from germline, CDR1 is SGHRS and CDR2 is YFSETQ. The CDR3 bases are TGCGCCAGCAGCTTGATGGGGGGTGACTATGGCTACACCTTC. This gives the protein CASSLMGGDYGYTF.

V is TRBV3-1 (or the pseudogene TRBV3-2) and J is TRBJ1-2; unclear D gene. The V gene's germline CDR1 is LGHDT and CDR2 YNNKEL (reference sequence). CDR3 length: 15 residues. V was shortened by 4 bases and J by 5 bases, with 17 bases between the two germline ends. This CDR3 reads CASSPSGSVLYGYTF. CDR3 in DNA: TGTGCCAGCAGCCCTTCCGGGTCTGTCTTATATGGCTACACCTTC.

The rearrangement links TRBV28 to TRBJ2-5, with a possible D match to TRBD1 (5 bases). The CDR3 covers 12 residues. The V and J ends lost 6 bases and 5 bases respectively, with 10 bases between them. Germline V lookup: CDR1 MDHEN, CDR2 SYDVKM. This CDR3 reads CASRRAGETQYF. DNA for the CDR3: TGTGCCAGCAGAAGGGCAGGGGAGACCCAGTACTTC.

This chain joins TRBV11-2 and TRBJ2-7; 9 bases fit TRBD2. CDR1 and CDR2 (germline): SGHAT, FQNNGV. The CDR3 runs 14 residues. V trimming: 5 bases; J trimming: 1 base; junction bases outside the gene matches: 3. The CDR3 DNA sequence: TGTGCCAGCAGCATTAGCGGGAGATCCTACGAGCAGTACTTC. Translated: CASSISGRSYEQYF.

The chain combines TRBV7-3 with TRBJ2-7; TRBD1 is a possible D gene (6 bases). The V end lost 6 bases, the J end lost 2 bases, and 17 bases lay between the germline ends. The CDR3 contains 15 residues. Germline values: CDR1 SGHTA, CDR2 FQGTGA. Here the CDR3 reads CASRHRGAGAYEQYV. In DNA form, the CDR3 reads TGTGCCAGCAGACATAGAGGAGCAGGGGCCTACGAGCAGTACGTC.

The gene calls are TRBV12-3 or TRBV12-4 and TRBJ2-1, with D perhaps TRBD2 (5 bases). The CDR3 totals 11 residues. V lost 2 bases and J lost 12, with 8 bases in between. CDR3 region: CASSLSSGQFF. In nucleotides, the CDR3 is TGTGCCAGCAGTTTATCCAGCGGGCAGTTCTTC.

The chain is built from TRBV11-2 and TRBJ2-1; the D is unclear. V was cut by 4 bases and J by 4 bases, with 11 bases left in between. This CDR3 region has 14 residues. Per the germline V gene, CDR1 is SGHAT and CDR2 is FQNNGV. The CDR3 DNA follows: TGTGCCAGCAGCTCCATACAAAGATACAATGAGCAGTTCTTC. Translation gives CASSSIQRYNEQFF.

The rearrangement joins TRBV7-8 to TRBJ2-2; 9 bases are shared with TRBD2. Trimming removed 2 bases from V and 7 bases from J; junction bases left unmatched: 11. Per germline, CDR1 SGHVS and CDR2 FQNEAQ. The CDR3 has 17 residues. CDR3 amino acids: CASSLSWREGPFGELFF. CDR3 DNA sequence: TGTGCCAGCAGCTTATCATGGCGGGAGGGCCCTTTCGGGGAGCTGTTTTTT.

This chain links TRBV28 with TRBJ2-7; no clear D gene. This CDR3 region has 14 residues. Germline CDR1 MDHEN, CDR2 SYDVKM. Trimming took 7 bases from V and 3 from J, leaving 16 bases between them. The CDR3 protein is CASTSAQTNYEQYF. Written as DNA, the CDR3 is TGTGCCAGCACCTCCGCACAGACCAACTACGAGCAGTACTTC. The full variable domain, rest sourced from reference TRBV28 and TRBJ2-7, is DVKVTQSSRYLVKRTGEKVFLECVQDMDHENMFWYRQDPGLGLRLIYFSYDVKMKEKGDIPEGYSVSREKKERFSLILESASTNQTSMYLCASTSAQTNYEQYFGPGTRLTVT.

The chain links TRBV15 to TRBJ1-5; D is possibly TRBD1 (6 bases). The CDR3 totals 15 residues. Trimming pared 0 bases from V and 5 bases from J, leaving 11 bases between. Germline CDR1 reads LNHNV; CDR2 reads YYDKDF (reference sequence). The CDR3, as DNA: TGTGCCACCAGCAGAGATTTCAAGGGGGATCAGCCCCAGCATTTT. Residues: CATSRDFKGDQPQHF.